This is a list of T cell receptor beta chains from one sample in a study of human T cells and chemical hapten exposure. Each CDR3 protein gets one entry after TCRdb re-called the RACE reads with MiXCR. The sample holds about 180,000 distinct CDR3 sequences, about 31% seen once. This sample comprised whole blood, obtained in connection with sensitization to the hapten diphenylcyclopropenone (DPC). The source is a woman aged 25 to 45 with alopecia areata. Some clones in this sample may be carry-over from other donors' samples. Both conserved end residues are part of each CDR3. The D gene is left open where the match is weak. Size tells how often a clone was seen (once, few, many) or the class of an expanded clone, and some rows leave it out.

TRBJ1-2 few TRBV29-1 NA TGCAGCGTCGGGGGACAAAACTATGGCTACACCTTC CSVGGQNYGYTF
TRBJ1-1 many TRBV11-2 NA TGTGCCAGCAGCTTACGAGGCCGAGGCCGGTTGAACACTGAAGCTTTCTTT CASSLRGRGRLNTEAFF
TRBJ2-2 NA TRBV29-1 NA TGCAGCGTTGGGGTAACCGGGGAGCTGTTTTTT CSVGVTGELFF
TRBJ2-7 NA TRBV28 TRBD1 TGTGCCCTCCGACAGGGGGTCAACGAGCAGTACTTC CALRQGVNEQYF
TRBJ1-3 NA TRBV7-3 NA TGTGCCAGCAGCTTAGATCGGGGTACGGCCATATATTTT CASSLDRGTAIYF
TRBJ2-4 NA TRBV5-1 TRBD1 TGCGCCAGCAGCCGGACAGGGATGGACAAAAACATTCAGTACTTC CASSRTGMDKNIQYF
TRBJ2-3 NA TRBV20-1 TRBD2 TGCAGTGCTGGAAAAATAAGCGGGGCCGGAGATACGCAGTATTTT CSAGKISGAGDTQYF
TRBJ2-1 NA TRBV7-3 TRBD2 TGTGCCAGCAGTCCGGCCGGCGGCGGGGGGGCCCGTGAGCAGTTCTTC CASSPAGGGGAREQFF
TRBJ1-3 few TRBV7-2 NA TGTGCCAGCAGCTACCCACACACCGGGGGCTCAGGAAACACCATATATTTT CASSYPHTGGSGNTIYF
TRBJ1-6 many TRBV28 NA TGTGCCAGCCGGGGGGGATGGAATTCACCCCTCCACTTT CASRGGWNSPLHF
TRBJ1-2 NA TRBV29-1 NA TGCAGCATTCCCGGGACATTCGATGGCTACACCTTC CSIPGTFDGYTF
TRBJ2-6 NA TRBV4-2 NA TGTGCCAGCAGCCAAAGATCCGGCAGTTCTGGGGCCAACGTCCTGACTTTC CASSQRSGSSGANVLTF
TRBJ2-7 few TRBV9 NA TGTGCCAGCAGCCCTAGGAGGGCCGGTGGGGGCGAGCAGTACTTC CASSPRRAGGGEQYF
TRBJ2-7 few TRBV28 NA TGTGCCAGCAGATCCAGTCCCTCCTACGAGCAGTACTTC CASRSSPSYEQYF
TRBJ2-1 NA TRBV29-1 TRBD2 TGCAGCGTAACAGGACTAGCGGGGGCCACTTCCTACAATGAGCAGTTCTTC CSVTGLAGATSYNEQFF
TRBJ1-2 NA TRBV29-1 NA TGCAGCGTTGGGGAGGGCCGGAGTGGCTACACCTTC CSVGEGRSGYTF
TRBJ2-6 NA TRBV29-1 NA TGCAGCGTGGTTGACAGCTCTGGGGCCAACGTCCTGACTTTC CSVVDSSGANVLTF
TRBJ2-3 NA TRBV6-6 TRBD2 TGTGCCAGCAGACGAGGGACTACAGCAGATACGCAGTATTTT CASRRGTTADTQYF